This T cell receptor (beta chain) was identified during a study of control samples from healthy donors and cancer patients. Generated by immunoSEQ multiplex PCR, the TCRdb table keeps only in-frame clones and is missing some. Altogether some 120,000 clones are present, about 95% being singletons, with the ten largest covering roughly 4%. From germline, CDR1 is ENHRY and CDR2 SYGVKD. The CDR3 spans 14 residues. Trimming cost V 3 bases and J 7 bases, with 12 bases left between them. This chain joins TRBV10-3 and TRBJ1-4; a weak D match, TRBD1 (5 bases). What was sequenced was blood. The sequence was collected from a man aged 25 to 40 in good health. The CDR3 DNA reads TGTGCCATCAGTGATGGGGGGGTCGGTGAAAAACTGTTTTTT. Amino acid sequence: CAISDGGVGEKLFF.